The rows below give T cell receptor beta chains drawn from one sample of a study of T cell responses to AZD1222 COVID-19 vaccine. TCRdb's table, derived via immunoSEQ multiplex PCR, lists solely in-frame clones and lacks some. Found here are tens of thousands of clones, 90% of them singletons; the top ten hold 1.2% to 1.5%. This sample comprised peripheral blood, obtained 28 days after the second AZD1222 dose. Receptors were obtained from an adult who received the AZD1222 COVID-19 vaccine. The conserved cysteine and the conserved F or W are not part of the CDR3 here. Fields, in order: J gene, V gene, CDR3 protein.

j_gene: TRBJ1-5; v_gene: TRBV28; CDR3aa: ASSLGGNSNQPQH
j_gene: TRBJ1-2; v_gene: TRBV11-2; CDR3aa: ASSPLRDRDLSYGYT
j_gene: TRBJ2-2; v_gene: TRBV5-1; CDR3aa: ASSPPDRVRSGELF
j_gene: TRBJ1-1; v_gene: TRBV27; CDR3aa: ASSLLSVGGMNTEAF
j_gene: TRBJ1-6; v_gene: TRBV7-8; CDR3aa: ASSHRRLGNSPLH
j_gene: TRBJ2-1; v_gene: TRBV4-3; CDR3aa: ASSQEPGAGEQF
j_gene: TRBJ1-2; v_gene: TRBV7-8; CDR3aa: ASSLVLTGPYT
j_gene: TRBJ2-7; v_gene: TRBV5-4; CDR3aa: ASSPQGEYYEQY
j_gene: TRBJ2-7; v_gene: TRBV7-2; CDR3aa: ASSLSSGVAPYEQY
j_gene: TRBJ1-3; v_gene: TRBV5-4; CDR3aa: ASSRAGTSGNTIY
j_gene: TRBJ2-2; v_gene: TRBV19; CDR3aa: ATVGGWLF
j_gene: TRBJ1-5; v_gene: TRBV6-5; CDR3aa: ASSYRVVGNQPQH
j_gene: TRBJ1-5; v_gene: TRBV30; CDR3aa: AWSHRAGQPQH
j_gene: TRBJ1-2; v_gene: TRBV4-3; CDR3aa: ASSQDWQANGYGYT
j_gene: TRBJ1-2; v_gene: TRBV10-3; CDR3aa: AISGQTEPLYGYT